Listed here are 5 T cell receptor beta chains from one sample, sequenced in a study of T and B cells in COVID-19 patients. TRB was amplified from about 250-500 ng of blood genomic DNA. Multiplex PCR with BIOMED2 TRB-A/B primer pools amplified TRB rearrangements. Via MiXCR, TCRdb re-called the multiplex PCR reads, giving one row per CDR3 protein. In the table there are approximately 16,000 distinct CDR3 sequences, under 30% of which are singletons. Sequencing was carried out using blood. The receptors were sampled from a human donor who had recovered from COVID-19.

The chain employs TRBV7-2 and TRBJ2-3; 9 positions agree with TRBD1. This CDR3 contains 16 residues. CDR1 is SGHTA, CDR2 FQGNSA, per germline. The V segment lost 3 bases and the J segment 1 base; nucleotides outside the gene matches: 5. This CDR3 is CASSLEDRGGTDTQYF. The CDR3 DNA reads as TGTGCCAGCAGCTTGGAGGACAGGGGAGGCACAGATACGCAGTATTTT.

This clonotype was counted between two and nine times. The chain joins TRBV30 to TRBJ1-2, with D perhaps matching TRBD1 (5 bases). V gave up 1 base and J gave up 4 bases, with 10 bases separating them. CDR1 is GTSNPN and CDR2 is SVGIG in the germline V gene (reference sequence). The CDR3 has 13 amino acids. CDR3 sequence (DNA): TGTGCCTGGAGTGATGGGGGACCCTATGGCTACACCTTC. Encoded protein: CAWSDGGPYGYTF.

By share, this clonotype counts as medium-sized. The chain is built from TRBV29-1 and TRBJ1-1; D is unclear. CDR1 SQVTM and CDR2 ANQGSEA come from the germline V gene. The CDR3 spans 12 residues. V was cut by 7 bases and J by 1 base, with 10 bases left in between. CDR3 nucleotide sequence: TGCAGCGCGACTACAGCGAACACTGAAGCTTTCTTT. Translation: CSATTANTEAFF.

This clonotype showed up just a few times. The CDR3 region has the DNA TGTGCCAGCAGTGGGGGACAGCCCCAGCATTTT. Translating gives CASSGGQPQHF. The chain recombines TRBV6-2 or TRBV6-3 with TRBJ1-5; tentatively, D is TRBD1 (5 bases). The germline V gene has CDR1 MNHEY and CDR2 SVGEGT. The V end was cut by 5 bases, the J end by 7 bases, with 6 bases between. The CDR3 is 11 residues long.

This clonotype was seen a handful of times. The chain links TRBV6-5 to TRBJ1-1, with D possibly TRBD1 on 5 matching bases. The CDR3 runs 15 residues. The V gene lost 4 bases and the J gene lost 7 bases, with 19 bases spanning the gap. From germline, CDR1 is MNHEY and CDR2 SVGAGI. This chain's CDR3 is CASSSPRDGRGEAFF. Written as DNA, the CDR3 is TGTGCCAGCAGTTCTCCTAGGGACGGTCGGGGTGAAGCTTTCTTT.